This T cell receptor beta chain appears in the sequencing data of a study of cytomegalovirus exposure and HLA in healthy donors. The study's findings and limits: Rare TCR sequences dominated, though some public TCRs recurred in many donors. In an earlier analysis, productive rearrangement rates for most beta V segments clustered near 87% or 30%. It has been reported that TCR beta sequences accurately predicted the HLA-A and HLA-B alleles of most subjects.

V lost 1 base to trimming and J lost 2 bases, with 14 bases between them. The CDR3 is 16 amino acids. CDR1 and CDR2 from the germline V gene are KGHSH and LQKENI. Regarding donors, all were healthy bone marrow donors. Notes on this clone: No antigen is known for it.

13 Jbeta primers and 60 Vbeta primers were used for the PCR. Method: immunoSEQ multiplex PCR; TCRdb's copy keeps in-frame clones and lacks some. The listing contains some 46,000 clones. The J gene is TRBJ1-2, the V gene TRBV18; a weak D match, TRBD1 (5 bases). Sequencing was performed on PBMCs. The sequence came from a woman aged 25 to 39 in good health and CMV-seronegative. The CDR3 bases are TGTGCCAGCTCACCACTACCGACAGCTACCAACTATGGCTACACCTTC. Translating it yields CASSPLPTATNYGYTF. Together with reference TRBV18 and TRBJ1-2, the CDR3 gives the full variable domain: NAGVMQNPRHLVRRRGQEARLRCSPMKGHSHVYWYRQLPEEGLKFMVYLQKENIIDESGMPKERFSAEFPKEGPSILRIQQVVRGDSAAYFCASSPLPTATNYGYTFGSGTRLTVV.